The present T cell receptor (beta chain) was sequenced within a study of vaccination and CD4 T cells after COVID-19. Study summary: Convalescent patients gave post-COVID blood a median about 100 days post-diagnosis, range 35 to 161. Both day-14 and day-161-to-241 post-vaccine samples exist for three convalescent patients. Sampling that followed vaccination took place a median about 71 days after dose two, within a range of 14 to 241. Study-wide findings and caveats: Only after vaccination were a median approximately 85% of convalescents' reactive clones seen.

This clonotype was picked up a small number of times. Antigen specificity is unknown. Time point defined: late sampling 161 to 241 days after vaccination in three convalescent patients. The germline CDR1 and CDR2 sequences are MNHEY and SMNVEV (reference sequence). This CDR3 has 15 residues. V lost 6 bases to trimming and J lost 6 bases, with 19 bases between them. TCRdb re-analysed the PCR reads in MiXCR, keeping a single row per CDR3 protein. The table includes about 40,000 distinct CDR3 sequences, 35% to 40% detected once. The genes are TRBV27 and TRBJ2-3; no reliable D call. The sample here was CD4+ T cells from blood, taken about 7 months after SARS-CoV-2 vaccination. This receptor was taken from a human donor who had recovered from COVID-19. The CDR3: CASSPQTYPLDTQYF. The CDR3 DNA reads TGTGCCAGCAGCCCGCAGACCTACCCTTTGGATACGCAGTATTTT.